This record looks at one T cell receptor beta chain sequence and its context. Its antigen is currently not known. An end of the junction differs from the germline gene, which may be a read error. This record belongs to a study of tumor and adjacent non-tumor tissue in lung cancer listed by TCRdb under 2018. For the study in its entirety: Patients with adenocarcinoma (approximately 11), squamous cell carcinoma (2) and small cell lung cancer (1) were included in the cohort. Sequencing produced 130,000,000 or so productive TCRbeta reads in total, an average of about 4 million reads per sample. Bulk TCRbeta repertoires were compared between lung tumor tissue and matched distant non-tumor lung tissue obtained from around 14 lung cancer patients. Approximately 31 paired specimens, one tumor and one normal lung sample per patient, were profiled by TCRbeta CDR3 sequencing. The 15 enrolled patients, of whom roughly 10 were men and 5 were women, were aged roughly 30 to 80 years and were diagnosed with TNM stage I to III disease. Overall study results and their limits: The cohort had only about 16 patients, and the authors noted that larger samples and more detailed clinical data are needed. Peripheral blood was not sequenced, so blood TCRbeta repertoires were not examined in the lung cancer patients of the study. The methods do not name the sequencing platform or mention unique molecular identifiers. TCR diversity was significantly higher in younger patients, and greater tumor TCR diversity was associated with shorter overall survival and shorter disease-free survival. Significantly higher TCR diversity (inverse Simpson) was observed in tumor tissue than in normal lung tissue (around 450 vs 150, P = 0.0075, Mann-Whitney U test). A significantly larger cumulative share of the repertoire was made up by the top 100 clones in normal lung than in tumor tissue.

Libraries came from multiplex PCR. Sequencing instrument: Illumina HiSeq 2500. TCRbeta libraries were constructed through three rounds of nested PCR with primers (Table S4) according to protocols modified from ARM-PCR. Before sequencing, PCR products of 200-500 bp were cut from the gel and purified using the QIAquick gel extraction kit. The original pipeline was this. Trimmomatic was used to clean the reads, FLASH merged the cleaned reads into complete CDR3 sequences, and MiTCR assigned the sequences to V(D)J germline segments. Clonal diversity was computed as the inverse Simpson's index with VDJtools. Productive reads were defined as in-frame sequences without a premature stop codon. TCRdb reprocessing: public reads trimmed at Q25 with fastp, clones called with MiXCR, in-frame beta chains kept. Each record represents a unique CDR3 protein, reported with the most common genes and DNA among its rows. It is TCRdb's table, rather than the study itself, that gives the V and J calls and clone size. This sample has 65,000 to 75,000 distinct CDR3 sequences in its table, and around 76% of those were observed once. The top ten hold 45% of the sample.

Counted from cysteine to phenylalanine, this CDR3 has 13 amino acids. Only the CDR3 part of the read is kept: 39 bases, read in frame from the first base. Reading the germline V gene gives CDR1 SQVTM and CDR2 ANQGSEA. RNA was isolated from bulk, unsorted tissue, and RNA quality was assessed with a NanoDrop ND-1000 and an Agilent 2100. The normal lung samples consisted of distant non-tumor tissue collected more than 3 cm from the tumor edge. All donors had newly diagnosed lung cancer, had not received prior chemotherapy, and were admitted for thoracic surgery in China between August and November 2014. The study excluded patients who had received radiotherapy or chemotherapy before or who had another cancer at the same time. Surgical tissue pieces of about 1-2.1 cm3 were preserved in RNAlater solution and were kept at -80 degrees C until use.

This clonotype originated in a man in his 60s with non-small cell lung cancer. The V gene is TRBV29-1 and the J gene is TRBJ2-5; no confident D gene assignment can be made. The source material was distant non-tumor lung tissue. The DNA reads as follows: TGCAGCGTTGAAGCAGGTGTTCAAGAGACCCGGTACTTC. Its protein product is CSVEAGVQETRYF.